The text below deals with one T cell receptor beta chain. What it recognizes is unknown. V was pared by 5 bases and J by 1 base, with 13 bases between. The germline CDR1 and CDR2 sequences are SGHRS and YFSETQ. The CDR3 loop spans 15 amino acids. The data stem from a study of response to subunit inactivated influenza vaccine. Regarding the study as a whole: The authors suggested that every seasonal influenza vaccination recruits few new T cells.

One entry per CDR3 protein, called by TCRdb with MiXCR from the RT-PCR reads. The sample contains about 540,000 distinct CDR3 sequences, 11% to 15% of which appear only once. The rearrangement uses TRBV5-1 and TRBJ2-1; TRBD1 is a possible D gene (6 bases). This TCR derives from a man in his fifties or sixties who received an inactivated influenza vaccine. Sequencing used PBMCs from blood, obtained less than 13 days after vaccination. Here the CDR3 reads CASSTGPGSYNEQFF. Written as DNA, the CDR3 is TGCGCCAGCAGTACAGGGCCAGGGTCCTACAATGAGCAGTTCTTC.